This note documents a single TCR beta chain sequence. Germline CDR1 and CDR2: SEHNR and FQNEAQ (reference sequence). This CDR3 has 18 residues. Losses at the gene ends were 2 bases for V and 7 bases for J; bases not matched to a gene: 14. This sample is drawn from a study of shared clonotypes between healthy human individuals. Terminally differentiated effector memory CD45RA+ cells were excluded by CCR7 positive selection of CD45RO-negative cells. The repertoire was sequenced with immunoSEQ multiplex PCR; TCRdb's copy has only in-frame clones and lacks some. The top ten hold around 0.25% of the sample, which has roughly 770,000 clones, 90% to 97% seen once.

Sequencing input: naive CD8+ T cells sorted from blood. The TCR was taken from a man aged 25-45 years in good health. The genes are TRBV7-9 and TRBJ2-5; 12 positions match TRBD1. CDR3 bases: TGTGCCAGCAGCTTACCACGGGACAGGGGGCCCGATCGTGTGACCCAGTACTTC. This sequence encodes CASSLPRDRGPDRVTQYF.